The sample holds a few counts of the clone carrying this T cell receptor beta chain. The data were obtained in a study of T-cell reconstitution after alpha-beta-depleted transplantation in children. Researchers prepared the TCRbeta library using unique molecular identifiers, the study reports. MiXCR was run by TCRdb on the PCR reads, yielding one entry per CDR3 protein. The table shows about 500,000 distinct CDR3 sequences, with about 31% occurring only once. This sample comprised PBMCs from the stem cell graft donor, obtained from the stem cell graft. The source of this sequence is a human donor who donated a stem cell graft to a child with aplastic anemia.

The CDR3 DNA is TGCAGTTTTAGGTTAGGCCAAGAGACCCAGTACTTC. It is translated as CSFRLGQETQYF. V and J are TRBV20-1 and TRBJ2-5; D is uncertain. The CDR3 has 12 amino acids. V lost 8 bases to trimming and J lost 1 base, with 11 bases between them. Germline CDR1 DFQATT, CDR2 SNEGSKA (reference sequence).